Shown below are 11 T cell receptor beta chains from a single sample sequenced in a study of cytomegalovirus exposure and HLA in healthy donors (dated by TCRdb to 2016 to 2017). Receptor amplification or capture employed the immunoSEQ multiplex PCR assay. For the multiplex PCR, a mixture combining 60 forward primers for TCR Vbeta segments and 13 reverse primers for TCR Jbeta segments was used. Sourced from immuneACCESS, this table was stored by TCRdb with only in-frame sequences that have V and J called. A share of the clones is absent; for the studies checked, an unresolved V gene accounts for under half, and the remainder has no known explanation. In all, the sample holds 150,000 or so clones, and around 81% of those were seen once. The ten most abundant clones make up 1% of the sample. Sequencing was done on a sample of PBMCs. The receptor set was obtained from a middle-aged woman in good health and CMV-seronegative.

For the CDR3, the DNA is TGTGCCAGCAGTTTAAGGTCCGGGAGCGAGCAGTACTTC. Translation: CASSLRSGSEQYF. The genes are TRBV6-5 and TRBJ2-7; D possibly corresponds to TRBD2 (6 bases). The V end was cut by 4 bases, the J end by 6 bases, with 13 bases between. Germline V gene data show CDR1 as MNHEY and CDR2 as SVGAGI. This CDR3 contains 13 residues.

This clone was seen only once. The DNA of the CDR3 is TGTGCCAGCAGCTACCCCGGGACTAGCGGCTCCACAGATACGCAGTATTTT. As protein: CASSYPGTSGSTDTQYF. The V gene is TRBV5-6, the J gene TRBJ2-3; 11 bases match TRBD2. The CDR3 length is 17 residues. The V gene end was trimmed by 3 bases and the J gene end by 2 bases; junction bases not matched to a gene: 8. The germline V gene has CDR1 SGHDT and CDR2 YYEEEE.

This clone was detected once. The CDR3 coding sequence is TGTGCCAGCAGTTTATTAGGCAGGGGGTTGGGAGGCTACACCTTC. It codes for CASSLLGRGLGGYTF. The rearrangement joins TRBV28 to TRBJ1-2, with 7 bases that match TRBD1. Losses at the gene ends were 1 base for V and 8 bases for J; bases not matched to a gene: 10. The CDR3 spans 15 residues. Germline values: CDR1 MDHEN, CDR2 SYDVKM.

This sequence joins TRBV6-6 and TRBJ2-7; 11 bases agree with TRBD2. The V and J ends lost 2 bases and 6 bases, in that order; junction bases with no gene match: 3. The CDR3 contains 14 residues. Germline V lookup: CDR1 MNHNY, CDR2 SVGAGI (reference sequence). This CDR3 is CASSYALAGGEQYF. The DNA for the CDR3 is TGTGCCAGCAGTTACGCCCTAGCGGGAGGCGAGCAGTACTTC.

This chain links TRBV18 with TRBJ2-7; 12 nucleotides align to TRBD2. V trimming: 3 bases; J trimming: 7 bases; junction bases outside the gene matches: 7. CDR3 length equals 15 residues. From germline, CDR1 is KGHSH and CDR2 LQKENI. The CDR3 sequence is CASSPLAGGQGEQYF. For the CDR3, the DNA is TGTGCCAGCTCACCCCTAGCGGGAGGGCAGGGTGAGCAGTACTTC.

The table lists this clone with a count of one. Written as DNA, the CDR3 is TGTGCCAGCAGCGTGGGGGGAGGGGCCCGCAATCAGCCCCAGCATTTT. As protein: CASSVGGGARNQPQHF. V usage is TRBV5-4 and J usage is TRBJ1-5, with D maybe TRBD1 (5 bases). Trimming left V 4 bases short and J 2 bases short, with 16 bases between. Germline CDR1 and CDR2: SGHNT and YYREEE (reference sequence). The CDR3 sequence is 16 residues long.

The chain combines TRBV6-5 with TRBJ2-2, with D possibly being TRBD2 (5 bases). Trimming shortened V by 0 bases and J by 0 bases, and 8 bases separated the two germline ends. The CDR3 spans 16 residues. Germline CDR1 reads MNHEY; CDR2 reads SVGAGI. The CDR3: CASSYSPGANTGELFF. Here the CDR3 DNA reads TGTGCCAGCAGTTACTCACCCGGGGCGAACACCGGGGAGCTGTTTTTT.

The V call is TRBV18, the J call TRBJ2-3; D might be TRBD1 (5 bases). Trimming left V 3 bases short and J 9 bases short, with 16 bases between. Germline CDR1 KGHSH, CDR2 LQKENI. The CDR3 runs to 14 residues. The CDR3 bases are TGTGCCAGCTCACCGCAGGGCCCAAAGGCAACGCAGTATTTT. Amino acids: CASSPQGPKATQYF.

CDR3 sequence reads: CASRHVYQETQYF. CDR3 nucleotide sequence: TGTGCCAGCAGACACGTGTACCAAGAGACCCAGTACTTC. The chain couples TRBV6-1 to TRBJ2-5; D remains unclear. Between the trimmed V and J ends, which lost 6 bases and 0 bases, there was a span of 8 bases. CDR1 is MNHNS, CDR2 SASEGT, per germline. This CDR3 is built from 13 residues.

This rearrangement joins TRBV30 to TRBJ1-3; 8 bases fit TRBD1. The germline V gene has CDR1 GTSNPN and CDR2 SVGIG (reference sequence). V was pared by 3 bases and J by 2 bases, with 12 bases of the junction left unmatched. The CDR3 runs to 17 residues. The CDR3 nucleotides are TGTGCCTGGAGGCCTACCCCGTACAGGGGGGCTGGAAACACCATATATTTT. It specifies CAWRPTPYRGAGNTIYF.

The chain carries TRBV5-5 and TRBJ2-5; 7 positions match TRBD2. The CDR3 is made up of 15 amino acids. The V segment lost 3 bases and the J segment 3 bases; nucleotides outside the gene matches: 8. CDR1 is SGHKS and CDR2 is YYEKEE in the germline V gene (reference sequence). For the CDR3, the DNA is TGTGCCAGCAGCTCGGACGGGAGGATTGAAGAGACCCAGTACTTC. This gives the protein CASSSDGRIEETQYF.